This entry describes one T cell receptor (beta chain). Antigen: not known. Isolated RNA was reverse transcribed into cDNA used as the sequencing template. Method: immunoSEQ multiplex PCR; TCRdb's copy keeps in-frame clones and lacks some. The data show around 200,000 clones, roughly 60% seen once. The data derive from a study of CD8+ T cells in alopecia areata. Findings and limits, study-wide: Higher clonality was seen in lesional scalp than in normal scalp, especially in alopecia totalis/universalis. Scalp samples also yield sequences from resident alphabeta T cells of normal skin.

The sequencing used CD4+ T cells sorted from blood, collected at week 0. The source of this sequence is a human donor with alopecia areata.

The CDR3 sequence: CASSRVRSYEQYF. The CDR3 DNA reads TGTGCCAGCAGCCGTGTCCGCTCCTACGAGCAGTACTTC. The chain combines TRBV7-2 with TRBJ2-7; D is unresolved. Germline CDR1 SGHTA, CDR2 FQGNSA. The length of the CDR3 is 13 residues. Trimming shortened V by 5 bases and J by 0 bases, and 8 bases separated the two germline ends. Using reference TRBV7-2 and TRBJ2-7 for the parts outside the CDR3, the full variable domain is GAGVSQSPSNKVTEKGKDVELRCDPISGHTALYWYRQSLGQGLEFLIYFQGNSAPDKSGLPSDRFSAERTGGSVSTLTIQRTQQEDSAVYLCASSRVRSYEQYFGPGTRLTVT.